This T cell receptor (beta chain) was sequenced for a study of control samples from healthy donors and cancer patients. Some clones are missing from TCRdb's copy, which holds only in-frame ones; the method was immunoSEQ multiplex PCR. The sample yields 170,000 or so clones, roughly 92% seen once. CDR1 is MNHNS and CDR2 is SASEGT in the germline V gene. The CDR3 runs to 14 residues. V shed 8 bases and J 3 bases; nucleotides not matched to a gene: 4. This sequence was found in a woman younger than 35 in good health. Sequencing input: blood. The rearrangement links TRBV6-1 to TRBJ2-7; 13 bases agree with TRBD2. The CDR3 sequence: CASWTSGSRYEQYF. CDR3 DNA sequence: TGTGCCAGCTGGACTAGCGGGAGTCGCTACGAGCAGTACTTC.